The sequence of this T cell receptor beta chain was determined in a study of CD8+ T cells in alopecia areata. The treatment was: oral pan-JAK inhibitor, 5-10 mg twice daily. Extraction and reverse transcription of RNA yielded cDNA as the sequencing template. Assay used: immunoSEQ multiplex PCR; TCRdb lists only in-frame clones, some missing. Of about 210,000 clones in the sample, roughly 44% are singletons; the top ten hold 2% to 3%. This CDR3 spans 14 amino acids. The germline V gene has CDR1 SQVTM and CDR2 ANQGSEA. V trimming: 4 bases; J trimming: 2 bases; junction bases outside the gene matches: 5.

Specimen: CD4+ T cells sorted from blood, collected at roughly week 36, from a patient treated with tofacitinib. The gene calls are TRBV29-1 and TRBJ2-5, with 9 bases fitting TRBD2. The origin of this receptor is a human donor with alopecia areata. The CDR3 loop reads CSVGLAGFQETQYF. The CDR3 DNA sequence: TGCAGCGTTGGTCTAGCGGGATTTCAAGAGACCCAGTACTTC.